This TCR beta chain was identified in a study of brain T cells in children with intractable seizures. Time point here: blood from clinic visit 5 months post-surgery; TSC patient then seizure free. The sequenced cases were selected for having the highest brain T cell transcript signatures. At least one anti-epileptic drug was given before surgery. To note about this clone: No antigen is known for it.

V lost 5 bases to trimming and J lost 2 bases; unmatched junction nucleotides: 5. Germline V gene lookup returns CDR1 SEHNR and CDR2 FQNEAQ (reference sequence). The length of the CDR3 is 16 residues. Study-wide findings and caveats: Pre- and post-surgery blood differed in depth, so pre-surgery absences may be undersampling.

Sequencing was performed with immunoSEQ multiplex PCR; in TCRdb, only in-frame clones are kept and a portion is missing. Of approximately 330,000 clones listed, over 90% are singletons. V usage is TRBV7-9 and J usage is TRBJ2-5; the match to TRBD2 covers 13 bases. This TCR was sampled from a boy in the first two years of life with tuberous sclerosis and intractable seizures. The material was peripheral blood, obtained roughly 5 months after surgery. CDR3 sequence (DNA): TGTGCCAGCAGCGTACGACTAGCGGGGGGACAAGAGACCCAGTACTTC. Translated: CASSVRLAGGQETQYF.